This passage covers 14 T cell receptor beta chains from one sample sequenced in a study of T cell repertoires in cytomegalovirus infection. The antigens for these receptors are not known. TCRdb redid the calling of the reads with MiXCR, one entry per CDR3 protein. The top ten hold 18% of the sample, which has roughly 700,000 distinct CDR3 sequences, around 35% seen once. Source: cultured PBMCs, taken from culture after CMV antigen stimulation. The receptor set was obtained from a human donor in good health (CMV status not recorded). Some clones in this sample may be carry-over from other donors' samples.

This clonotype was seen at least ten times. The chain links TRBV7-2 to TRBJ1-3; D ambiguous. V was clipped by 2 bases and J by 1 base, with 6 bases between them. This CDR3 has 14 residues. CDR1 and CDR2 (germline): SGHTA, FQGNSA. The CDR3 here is CASSLRLSGNTIYF. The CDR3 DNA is TGTGCCAGCAGCTTACGGCTTTCTGGAAACACCATATATTTT.

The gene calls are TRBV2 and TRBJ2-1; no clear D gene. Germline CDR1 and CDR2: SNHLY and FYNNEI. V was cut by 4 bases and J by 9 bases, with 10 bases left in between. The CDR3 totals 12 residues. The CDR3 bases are TGTGCCAGCAGTGTGAATCGGGTTGAGCAGTTCTTC. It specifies CASSVNRVEQFF.

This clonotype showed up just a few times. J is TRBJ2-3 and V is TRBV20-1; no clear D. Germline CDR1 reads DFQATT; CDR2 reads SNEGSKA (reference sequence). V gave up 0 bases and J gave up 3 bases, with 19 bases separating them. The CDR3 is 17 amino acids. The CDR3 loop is CSARDFRSEASTDTQYF. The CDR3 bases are TGCAGTGCTAGAGATTTTCGGTCTGAAGCGTCGACAGATACGCAGTATTTT.

The chain's CDR3 is CASSGLAGGTEQFF. The CDR3 DNA reads TGTGCCAGTAGCGGGCTAGCGGGAGGGACTGAGCAGTTCTTC. This chain uses TRBV19 with TRBJ2-1, with TRBD2 identical over 12 bases. The germline gives CDR1 LNHDA, CDR2 SQIVND (reference sequence). Trimming at V came to 6 bases and at J to 9 bases, leaving 6 bases not matched to a gene. CDR3 length: 14 amino acids. Full variable domain (rest looked up from reference TRBV19 and TRBJ2-1): DGGITQSPKYLFRKEGQNVTLSCEQNLNHDAMYWYRQDPGQGLRLIYYSQIVNDFQKGDIAEGYSVSREKKESFPLTVTSAQKNPTAFYLCASSGLAGGTEQFFGPGTRLTVL.

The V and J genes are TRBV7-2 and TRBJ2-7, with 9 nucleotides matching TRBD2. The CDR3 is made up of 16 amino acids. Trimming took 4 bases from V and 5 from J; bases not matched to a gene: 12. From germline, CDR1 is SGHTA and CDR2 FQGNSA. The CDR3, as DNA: TGTGCCAGCAGCTGGGCTGGGGGAGCGGGAGGCGACGAGCAGTACTTC. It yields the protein CASSWAGGAGGDEQYF. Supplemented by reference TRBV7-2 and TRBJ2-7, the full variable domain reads GAGVSQSPSNKVTEKGKDVELRCDPISGHTALYWYRQSLGQGLEFLIYFQGNSAPDKSGLPSDRFSAERTGGSVSTLTIQRTQQEDSAVYLCASSWAGGAGGDEQYFGPGTRLTVT.

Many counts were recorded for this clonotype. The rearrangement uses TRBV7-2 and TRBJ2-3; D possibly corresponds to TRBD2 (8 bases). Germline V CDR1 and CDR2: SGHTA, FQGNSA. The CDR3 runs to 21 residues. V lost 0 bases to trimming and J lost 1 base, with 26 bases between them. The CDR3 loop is CASSLARQGFPREGGTDTQYF. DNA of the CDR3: TGTGCCAGCAGCTTAGCCCGACAGGGTTTTCCACGGGAGGGCGGCACAGATACGCAGTATTTT.

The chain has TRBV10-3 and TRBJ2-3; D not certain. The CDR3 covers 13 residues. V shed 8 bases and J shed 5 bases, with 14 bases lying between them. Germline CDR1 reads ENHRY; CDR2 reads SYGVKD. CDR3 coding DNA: TGTGCCATCGGTCCCGAAAATGGAGATACGCAGTATTTT. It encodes CAIGPENGDTQYF.

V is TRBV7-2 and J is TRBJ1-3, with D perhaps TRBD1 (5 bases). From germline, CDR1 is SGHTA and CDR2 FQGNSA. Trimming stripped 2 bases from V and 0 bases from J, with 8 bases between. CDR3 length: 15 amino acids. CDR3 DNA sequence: TGTGCCAGCAGCTTATCCAGGGACTCTGGAAACACCATATATTTT. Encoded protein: CASSLSRDSGNTIYF.

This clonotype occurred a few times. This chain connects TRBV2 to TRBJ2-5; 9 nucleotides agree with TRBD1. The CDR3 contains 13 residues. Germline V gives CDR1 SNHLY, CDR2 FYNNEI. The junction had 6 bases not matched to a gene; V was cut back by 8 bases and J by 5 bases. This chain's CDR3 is CASPSGTGETQYF. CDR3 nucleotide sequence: TGTGCCAGCCCCTCCGGGACAGGGGAGACCCAGTACTTC.

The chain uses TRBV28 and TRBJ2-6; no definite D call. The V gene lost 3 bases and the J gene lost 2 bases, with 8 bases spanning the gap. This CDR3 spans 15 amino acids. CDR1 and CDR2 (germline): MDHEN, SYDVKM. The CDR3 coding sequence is TGTGCCAGCAGTTTGATGGGGACTGGGGCCAACGTCCTGACTTTC. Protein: CASSLMGTGANVLTF.

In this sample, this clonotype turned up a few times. Here the CDR3 reads CASSPYPGRVTEAFF. CDR3 sequence (DNA): TGTGCCAGCAGCCCCTACCCCGGTCGGGTCACTGAAGCTTTCTTT. This chain uses TRBV7-6 with TRBJ1-1; no firm D call. V shed 5 bases and J shed 4 bases, with 17 bases lying between them. The CDR3 has 15 amino acids. In germline, CDR1 is SGHVS, CDR2 FNYEAQ.

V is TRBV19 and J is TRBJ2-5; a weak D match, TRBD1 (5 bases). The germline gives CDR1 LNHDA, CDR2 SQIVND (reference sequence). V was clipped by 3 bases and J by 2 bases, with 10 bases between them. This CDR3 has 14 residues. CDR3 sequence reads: CASSIRVLQETQYF. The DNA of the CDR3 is TGTGCCAGTAGTATCAGGGTCTTACAAGAGACCCAGTACTTC.

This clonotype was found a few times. CDR3 nucleotide sequence: TGTGCCAGTAGTATGGGCGTGGCGGGGACCCAGTACTTC. Amino acid sequence: CASSMGVAGTQYF. The chain has TRBV19 and TRBJ2-5; D might be TRBD2 (5 bases). Trimming took 3 bases from V and 7 from J, leaving 12 bases between them. Germline V lookup: CDR1 LNHDA, CDR2 SQIVND (reference sequence). The CDR3 runs 13 residues.

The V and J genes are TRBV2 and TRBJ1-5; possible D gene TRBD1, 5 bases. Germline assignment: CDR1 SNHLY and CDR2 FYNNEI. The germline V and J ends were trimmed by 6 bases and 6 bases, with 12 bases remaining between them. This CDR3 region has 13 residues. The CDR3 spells CASRTGGGQPQHF. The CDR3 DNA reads TGTGCCAGCAGGACGGGGGGGGGTCAGCCCCAGCATTTT. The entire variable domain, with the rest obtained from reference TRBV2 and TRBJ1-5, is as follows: EPEVTQTPSHQVTQMGQEVILRCVPISNHLYFYWYRQILGQKVEFLVSFYNNEISEKSEIFDDQFSVERPDGSNFTLKIRSTKLEDSAMYFCASRTGGGQPQHFGDGTRLSIL.